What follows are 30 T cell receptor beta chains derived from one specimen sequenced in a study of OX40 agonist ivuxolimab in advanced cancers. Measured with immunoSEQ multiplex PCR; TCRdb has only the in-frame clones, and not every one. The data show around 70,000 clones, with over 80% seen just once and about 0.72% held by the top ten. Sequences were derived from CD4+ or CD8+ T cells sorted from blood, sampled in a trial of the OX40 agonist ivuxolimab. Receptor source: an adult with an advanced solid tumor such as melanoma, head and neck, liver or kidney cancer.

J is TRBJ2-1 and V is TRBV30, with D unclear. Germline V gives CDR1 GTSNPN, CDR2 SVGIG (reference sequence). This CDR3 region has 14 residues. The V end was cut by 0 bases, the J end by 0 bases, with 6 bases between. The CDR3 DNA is TGTGCCTGGAGTGTTTGGAGCTCCTACAATGAGCAGTTCTTC. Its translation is CAWSVWSSYNEQFF. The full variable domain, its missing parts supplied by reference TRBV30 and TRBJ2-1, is SQTIHQWPATLVQPVGSPLSLECTVEGTSNPNLYWYRQAAGRGLQLLFYSVGIGQISSEVPQNLSASRPQDRQFILSSKKLLLSDSGFYLCAWSVWSSYNEQFFGPGTRLTVL.

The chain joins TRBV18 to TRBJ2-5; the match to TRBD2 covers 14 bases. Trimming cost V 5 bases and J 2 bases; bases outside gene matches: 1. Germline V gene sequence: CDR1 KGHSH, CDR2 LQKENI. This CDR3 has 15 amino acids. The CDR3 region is CASSRTSGGQETQYF. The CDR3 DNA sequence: TGTGCCAGCTCAAGGACTAGCGGGGGGCAAGAGACCCAGTACTTC.

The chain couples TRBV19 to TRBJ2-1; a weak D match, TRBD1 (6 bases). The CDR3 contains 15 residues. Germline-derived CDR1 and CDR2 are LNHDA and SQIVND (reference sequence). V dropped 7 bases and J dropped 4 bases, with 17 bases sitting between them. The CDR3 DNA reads TGTGCCAGTAAAGTGGAGGACAGCAGGTACAATGAGCAGTTCTTC. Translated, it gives CASKVEDSRYNEQFF.

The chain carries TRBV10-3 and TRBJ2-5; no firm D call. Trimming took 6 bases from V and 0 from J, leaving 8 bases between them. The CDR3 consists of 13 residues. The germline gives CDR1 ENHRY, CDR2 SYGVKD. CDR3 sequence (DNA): TGTGCCATCAGGCCGCCCGACCAAGAGACCCAGTACTTC. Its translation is CAIRPPDQETQYF.

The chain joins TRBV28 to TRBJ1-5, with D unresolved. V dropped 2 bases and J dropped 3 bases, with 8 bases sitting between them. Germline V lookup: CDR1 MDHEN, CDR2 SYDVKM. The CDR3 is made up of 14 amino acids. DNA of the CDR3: TGTGCCAGCAGTTTACACGGAATCAATCAGCCCCAGCATTTT. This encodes CASSLHGINQPQHF.

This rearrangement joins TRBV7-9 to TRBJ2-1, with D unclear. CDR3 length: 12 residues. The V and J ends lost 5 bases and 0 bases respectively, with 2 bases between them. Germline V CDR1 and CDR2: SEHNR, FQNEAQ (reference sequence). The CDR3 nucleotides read TGTGCCAGCAGCCTCTCCTACAATGAGCAGTTCTTC. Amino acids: CASSLSYNEQFF.

The CDR3 DNA follows: TGTGCCAGCAGCTTGGACAGGGCTAATCAGCCCCAGCATTTT. Translating gives CASSLDRANQPQHF. The rearrangement uses TRBV5-5 and TRBJ1-5; tentatively, D is TRBD1 (6 bases). In germline, CDR1 is SGHKS, CDR2 YYEKEE (reference sequence). This CDR3 region has 14 residues. With 0 bases removed from V and 4 bases from J, the gap between germline ends came to 8 bases. The entire variable domain, with the rest obtained from reference TRBV5-5 and TRBJ1-5, is as follows: DAGVTQSPTHLIKTRGQQVTLRCSPISGHKSVSWYQQVLGQGPQFIFQYYEKEERGRGNFPDRFSARQFPNYSSELNVNALLLGDSALYLCASSLDRANQPQHFGDGTRLSIL.

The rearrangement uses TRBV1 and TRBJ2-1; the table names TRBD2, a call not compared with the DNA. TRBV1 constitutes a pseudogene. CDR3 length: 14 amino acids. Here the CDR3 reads CTSSQGTPYNEQFF. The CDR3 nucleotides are TGCACCAGCAGCCAAGGGACTCCATACAATGAGCAGTTCTTC.

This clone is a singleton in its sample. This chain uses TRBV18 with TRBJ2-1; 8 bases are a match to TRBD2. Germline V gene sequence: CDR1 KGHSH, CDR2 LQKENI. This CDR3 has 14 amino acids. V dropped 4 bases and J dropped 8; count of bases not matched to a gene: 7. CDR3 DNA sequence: TGTGCCAGCTCACGCCCGGGGGGGGCCGATGAGCAGTTCTTC. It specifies CASSRPGGADEQFF.

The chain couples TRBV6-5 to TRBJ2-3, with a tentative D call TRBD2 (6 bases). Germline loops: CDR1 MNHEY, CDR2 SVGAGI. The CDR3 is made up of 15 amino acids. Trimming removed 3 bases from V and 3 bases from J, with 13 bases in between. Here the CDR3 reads CASSYSGRGTDTQYF. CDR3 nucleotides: TGTGCCAGCAGTTATTCGGGACGGGGGACAGATACGCAGTATTTT.

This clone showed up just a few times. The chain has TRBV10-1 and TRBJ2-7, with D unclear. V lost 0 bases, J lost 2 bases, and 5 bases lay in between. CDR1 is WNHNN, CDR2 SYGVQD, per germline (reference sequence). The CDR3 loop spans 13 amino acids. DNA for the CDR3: TGCGCCAGCAGTGAGTCGGGCGCCTACGAGCAGTACTTC. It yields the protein CASSESGAYEQYF.

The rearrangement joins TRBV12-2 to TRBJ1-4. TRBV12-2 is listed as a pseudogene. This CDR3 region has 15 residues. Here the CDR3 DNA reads TGTGCAAGTCGCTCCCGCCCGTACGAAAATGAAAAACTGTTTTTT. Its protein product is CASRSRPYENEKLFF.

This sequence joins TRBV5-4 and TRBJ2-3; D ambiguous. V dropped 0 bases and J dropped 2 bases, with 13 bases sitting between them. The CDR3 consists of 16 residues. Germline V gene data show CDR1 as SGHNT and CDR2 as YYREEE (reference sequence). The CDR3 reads CASSLARNTATDTQYF. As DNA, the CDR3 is TGTGCCAGCAGCTTGGCCAGGAATACCGCCACAGATACGCAGTATTTT.

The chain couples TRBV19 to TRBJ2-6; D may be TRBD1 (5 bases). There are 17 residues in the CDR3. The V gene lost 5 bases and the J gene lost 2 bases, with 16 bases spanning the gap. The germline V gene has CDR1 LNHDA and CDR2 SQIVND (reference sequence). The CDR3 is CASSSMRQSAGANVLTF. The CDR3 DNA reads TGTGCCAGTAGTTCAATGCGACAGTCAGCTGGGGCCAACGTCCTGACTTTC.

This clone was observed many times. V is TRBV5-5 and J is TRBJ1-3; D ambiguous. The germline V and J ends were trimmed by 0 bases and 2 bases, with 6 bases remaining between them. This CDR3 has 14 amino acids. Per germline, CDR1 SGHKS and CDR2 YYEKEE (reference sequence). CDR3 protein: CASSLGTAGNTIYF. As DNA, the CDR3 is TGTGCCAGCAGCTTGGGGACTGCTGGAAACACCATATATTTT.

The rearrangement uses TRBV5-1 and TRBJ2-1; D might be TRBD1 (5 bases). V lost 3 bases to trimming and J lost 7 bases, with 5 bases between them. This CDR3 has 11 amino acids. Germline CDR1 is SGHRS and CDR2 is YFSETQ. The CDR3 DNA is TGCGCCAGCAGCTACAGGAATGAGCAGTTCTTC. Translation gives CASSYRNEQFF.

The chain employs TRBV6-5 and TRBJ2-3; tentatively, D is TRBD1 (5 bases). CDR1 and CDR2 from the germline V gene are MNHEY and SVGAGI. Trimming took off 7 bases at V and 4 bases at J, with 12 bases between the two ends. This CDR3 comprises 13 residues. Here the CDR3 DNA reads TGTGCCAGCATGAAAAGGGGCGCAGATACGCAGTATTTT. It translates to CASMKRGADTQYF.

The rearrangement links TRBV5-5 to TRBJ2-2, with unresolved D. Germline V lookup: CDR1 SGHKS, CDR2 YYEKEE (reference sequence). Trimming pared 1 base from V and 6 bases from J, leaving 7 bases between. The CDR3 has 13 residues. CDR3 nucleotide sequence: TGTGCCAGCAGCTTGCTGCCGTCCGGGGAGCTGTTTTTT. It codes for CASSLLPSGELFF.

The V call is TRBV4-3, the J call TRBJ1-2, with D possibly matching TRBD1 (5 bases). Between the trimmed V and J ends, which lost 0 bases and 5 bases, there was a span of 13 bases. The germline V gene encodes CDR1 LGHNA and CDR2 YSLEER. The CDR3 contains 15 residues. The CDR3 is CASSQDWGGSYGYTF. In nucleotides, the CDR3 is TGCGCCAGCAGCCAAGATTGGGGGGGTAGTTATGGCTACACCTTC.

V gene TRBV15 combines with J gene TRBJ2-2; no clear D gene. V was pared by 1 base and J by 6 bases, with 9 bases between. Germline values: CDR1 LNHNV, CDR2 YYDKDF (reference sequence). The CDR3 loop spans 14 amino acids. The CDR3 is CATSRGFGAGELFF. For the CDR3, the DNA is TGTGCCACCAGCAGAGGATTTGGGGCCGGGGAGCTGTTTTTT.

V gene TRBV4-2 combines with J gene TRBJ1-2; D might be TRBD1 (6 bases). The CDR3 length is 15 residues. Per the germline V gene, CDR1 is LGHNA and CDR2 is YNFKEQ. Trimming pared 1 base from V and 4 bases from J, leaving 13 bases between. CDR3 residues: CASSQVGGQSYGYTF. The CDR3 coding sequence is TGTGCCAGCAGCCAAGTTGGGGGGCAGAGCTATGGCTACACCTTC.

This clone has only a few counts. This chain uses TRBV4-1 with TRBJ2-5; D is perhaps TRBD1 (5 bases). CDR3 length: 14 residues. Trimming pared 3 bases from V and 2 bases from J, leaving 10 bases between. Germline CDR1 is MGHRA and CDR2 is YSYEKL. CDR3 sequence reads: CASSQKAGQETQYF. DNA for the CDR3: TGCGCCAGCAGCCAGAAGGCAGGGCAAGAGACCCAGTACTTC.

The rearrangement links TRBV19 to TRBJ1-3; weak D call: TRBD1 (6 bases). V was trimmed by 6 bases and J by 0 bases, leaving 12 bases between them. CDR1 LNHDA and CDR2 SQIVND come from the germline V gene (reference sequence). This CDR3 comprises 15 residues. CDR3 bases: TGTGCCAGTAGCCCGGGACATCGCTCTGGAAACACCATATATTTT. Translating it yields CASSPGHRSGNTIYF.

CDR3 in amino acids: CASSLGQGRPSEQYF. CDR3 DNA sequence: TGTGCCAGCAGCTTAGGACAGGGGAGGCCCTCCGAGCAGTACTTC. The chain is built from TRBV7-9 and TRBJ2-7; 8 bases are a match to TRBD1. This CDR3 region has 15 residues. V dropped 1 base and J dropped 6; count of bases not matched to a gene: 8. The germline V gene has CDR1 SEHNR and CDR2 FQNEAQ (reference sequence).

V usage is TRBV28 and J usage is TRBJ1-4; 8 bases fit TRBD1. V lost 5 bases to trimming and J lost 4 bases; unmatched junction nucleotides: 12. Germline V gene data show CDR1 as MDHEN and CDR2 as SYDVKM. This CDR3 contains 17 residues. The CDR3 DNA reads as TGTGCCAGCAGTAAAGACAGGGGAGACCTTCTTAATGAAAAACTGTTTTTT. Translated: CASSKDRGDLLNEKLFF.

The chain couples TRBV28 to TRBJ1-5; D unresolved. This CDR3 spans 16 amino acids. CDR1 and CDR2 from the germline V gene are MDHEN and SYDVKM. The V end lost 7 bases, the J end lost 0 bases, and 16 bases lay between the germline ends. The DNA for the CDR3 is TGTGCCAGCAAGGGTAGAGAATCGTATAGCAATCAGCCCCAGCATTTT. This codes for CASKGRESYSNQPQHF.

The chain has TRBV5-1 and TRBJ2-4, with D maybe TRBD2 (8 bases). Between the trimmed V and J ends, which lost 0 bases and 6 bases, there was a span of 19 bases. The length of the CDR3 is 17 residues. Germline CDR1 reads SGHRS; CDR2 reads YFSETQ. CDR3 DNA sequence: TGCGCCAGCAGCTTGGCCCTAAAGGGGGCGGGAGGAAACATTCAGTACTTC. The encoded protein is CASSLALKGAGGNIQYF.

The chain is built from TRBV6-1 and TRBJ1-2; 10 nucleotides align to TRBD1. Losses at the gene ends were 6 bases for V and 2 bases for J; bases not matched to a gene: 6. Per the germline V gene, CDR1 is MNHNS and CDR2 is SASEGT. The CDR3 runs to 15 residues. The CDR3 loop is CASRTRQGANYGYTF. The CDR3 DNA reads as TGTGCCAGCAGGACTCGACAGGGGGCGAACTATGGCTACACCTTC.

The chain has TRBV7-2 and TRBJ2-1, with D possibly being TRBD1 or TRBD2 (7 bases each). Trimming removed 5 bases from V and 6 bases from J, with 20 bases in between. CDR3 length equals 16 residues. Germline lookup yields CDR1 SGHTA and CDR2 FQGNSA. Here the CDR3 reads CASSRRGGGMGNEQFF. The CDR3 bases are TGTGCCAGCAGCCGCCGGGGAGGGGGCATGGGCAATGAGCAGTTCTTC.

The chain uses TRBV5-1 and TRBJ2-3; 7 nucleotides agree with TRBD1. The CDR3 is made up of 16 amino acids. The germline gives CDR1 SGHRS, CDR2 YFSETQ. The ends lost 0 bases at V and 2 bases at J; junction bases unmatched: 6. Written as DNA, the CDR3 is TGCGCCAGCAGCTTGGGGGGACAGTCTTACACAGATACGCAGTATTTT. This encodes CASSLGGQSYTDTQYF.